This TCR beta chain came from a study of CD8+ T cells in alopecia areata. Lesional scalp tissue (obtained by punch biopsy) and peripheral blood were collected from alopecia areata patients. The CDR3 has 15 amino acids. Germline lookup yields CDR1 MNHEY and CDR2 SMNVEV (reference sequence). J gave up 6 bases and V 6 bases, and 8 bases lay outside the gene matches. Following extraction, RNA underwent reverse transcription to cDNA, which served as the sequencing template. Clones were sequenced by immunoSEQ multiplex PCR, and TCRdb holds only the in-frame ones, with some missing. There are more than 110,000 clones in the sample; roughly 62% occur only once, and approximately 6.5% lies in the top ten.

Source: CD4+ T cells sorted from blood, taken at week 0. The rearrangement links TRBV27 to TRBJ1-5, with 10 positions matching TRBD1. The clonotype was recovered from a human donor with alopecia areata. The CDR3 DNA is TGTGCCAGCAGCAGTCGGACAGGGGGGGTTCAGCCCCAGCATTTT. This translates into CASSSRTGGVQPQHF.